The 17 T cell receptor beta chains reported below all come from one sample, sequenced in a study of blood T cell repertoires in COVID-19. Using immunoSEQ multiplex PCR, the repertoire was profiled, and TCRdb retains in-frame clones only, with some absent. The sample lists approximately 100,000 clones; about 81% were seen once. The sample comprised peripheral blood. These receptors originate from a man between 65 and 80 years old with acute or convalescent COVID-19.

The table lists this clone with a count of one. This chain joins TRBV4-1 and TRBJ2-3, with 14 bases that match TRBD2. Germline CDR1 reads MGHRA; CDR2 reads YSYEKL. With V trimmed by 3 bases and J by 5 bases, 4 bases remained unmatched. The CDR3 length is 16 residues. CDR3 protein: CASSQRGLAGEDTQYF. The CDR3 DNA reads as TGCGCCAGCAGCCAGCGGGGACTAGCGGGAGAAGATACGCAGTATTTT.

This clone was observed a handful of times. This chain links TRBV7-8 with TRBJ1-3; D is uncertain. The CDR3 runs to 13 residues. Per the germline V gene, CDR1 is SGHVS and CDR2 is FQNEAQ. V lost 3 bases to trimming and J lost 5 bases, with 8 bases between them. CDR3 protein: CASSFILRNTIYF. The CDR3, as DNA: TGTGCCAGCAGCTTTATACTTCGAAACACCATATATTTT.

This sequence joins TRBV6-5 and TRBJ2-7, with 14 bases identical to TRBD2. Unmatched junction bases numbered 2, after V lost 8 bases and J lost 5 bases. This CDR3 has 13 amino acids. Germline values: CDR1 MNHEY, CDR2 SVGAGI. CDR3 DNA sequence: TGTGCCAGCCTGGGACTAGCGGGAGACGAGCAGTACTTC. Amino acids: CASLGLAGDEQYF.

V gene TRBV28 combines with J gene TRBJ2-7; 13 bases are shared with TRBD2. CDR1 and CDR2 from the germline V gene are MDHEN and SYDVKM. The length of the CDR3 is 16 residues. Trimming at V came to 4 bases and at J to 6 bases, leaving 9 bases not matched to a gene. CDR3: CASSSTRTSGSGEQYF. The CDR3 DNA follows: TGTGCCAGCAGTTCCACCCGGACTAGCGGGAGCGGCGAGCAGTACTTC.

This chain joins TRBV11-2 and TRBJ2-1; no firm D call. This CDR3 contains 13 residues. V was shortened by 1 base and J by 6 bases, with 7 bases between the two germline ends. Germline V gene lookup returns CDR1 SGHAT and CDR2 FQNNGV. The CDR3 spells CASSLGPSNEQFF. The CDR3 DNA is TGTGCCAGCAGCTTAGGTCCGTCCAATGAGCAGTTCTTC.

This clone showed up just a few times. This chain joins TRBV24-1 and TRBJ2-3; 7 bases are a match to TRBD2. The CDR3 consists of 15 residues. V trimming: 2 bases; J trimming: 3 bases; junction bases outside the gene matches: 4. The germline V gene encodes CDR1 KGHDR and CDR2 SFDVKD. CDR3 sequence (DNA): TGTGCCACCAGTGATTGGGGGGGACGGACAGATACGCAGTATTTT. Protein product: CATSDWGGRTDTQYF.

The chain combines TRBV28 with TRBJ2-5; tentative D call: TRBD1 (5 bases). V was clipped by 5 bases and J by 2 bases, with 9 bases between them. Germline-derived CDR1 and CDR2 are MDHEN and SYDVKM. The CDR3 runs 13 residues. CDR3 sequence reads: CASSNRGQETQYF. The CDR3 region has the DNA TGTGCCAGCAGTAATAGGGGTCAAGAGACCCAGTACTTC.

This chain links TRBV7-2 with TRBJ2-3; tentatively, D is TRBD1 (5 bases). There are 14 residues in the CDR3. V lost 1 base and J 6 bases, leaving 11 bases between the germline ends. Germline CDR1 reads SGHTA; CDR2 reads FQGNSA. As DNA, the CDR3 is TGTGCCAGCAGCTTAGGGACGGCAGGGGATACGCAGTATTTT. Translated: CASSLGTAGDTQYF.

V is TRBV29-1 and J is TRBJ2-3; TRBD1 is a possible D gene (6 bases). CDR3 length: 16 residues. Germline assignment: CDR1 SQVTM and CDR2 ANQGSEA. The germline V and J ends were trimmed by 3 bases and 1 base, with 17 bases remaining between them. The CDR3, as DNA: TGCAGCGTTGAGGGGGTGGTAGGGGGACGCACAGATACGCAGTATTTT. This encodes CSVEGVVGGRTDTQYF.

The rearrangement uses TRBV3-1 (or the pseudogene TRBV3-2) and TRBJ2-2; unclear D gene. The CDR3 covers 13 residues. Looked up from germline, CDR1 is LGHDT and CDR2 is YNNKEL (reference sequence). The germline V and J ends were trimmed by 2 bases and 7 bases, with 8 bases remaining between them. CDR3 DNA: TGTGCCAGCAGCCAAATTCCGAGCGGGGAGCTGTTTTTT. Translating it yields CASSQIPSGELFF.

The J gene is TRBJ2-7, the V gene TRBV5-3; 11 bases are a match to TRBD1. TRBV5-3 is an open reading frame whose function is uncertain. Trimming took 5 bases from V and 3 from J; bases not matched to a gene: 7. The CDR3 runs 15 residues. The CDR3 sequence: CARSTRTGGRYEQYF. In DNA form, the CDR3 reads TGTGCCAGAAGTACCCGGACAGGGGGCCGCTACGAGCAGTACTTC.

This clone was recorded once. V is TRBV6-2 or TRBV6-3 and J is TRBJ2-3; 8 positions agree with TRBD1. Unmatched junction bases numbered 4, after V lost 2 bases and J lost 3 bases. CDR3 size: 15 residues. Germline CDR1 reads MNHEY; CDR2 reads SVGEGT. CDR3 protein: CASSYKGDRTDTQYF. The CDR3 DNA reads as TGTGCCAGCAGTTACAAGGGGGACAGGACAGATACGCAGTATTTT.

The DNA of the CDR3 is TGTGCCAGCAGCGTAGGGACTAGCGGGAGTGGGCAGTACTTC. It translates to CASSVGTSGSGQYF. V gene TRBV7-2 combines with J gene TRBJ2-7, with TRBD2 matching 14 bases. After removal of 5 bases from V and 9 bases from J, the junction contained 6 bases not matched to a gene. This CDR3 is 14 amino acids long. Germline CDR1 SGHTA, CDR2 FQGNSA.

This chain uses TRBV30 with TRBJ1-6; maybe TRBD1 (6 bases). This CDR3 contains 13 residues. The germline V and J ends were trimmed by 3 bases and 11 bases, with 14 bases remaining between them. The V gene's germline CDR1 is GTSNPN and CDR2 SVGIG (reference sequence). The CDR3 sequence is CAWRTGQPTPLHF. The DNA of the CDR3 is TGTGCCTGGAGAACCGGACAGCCGACACCCCTCCACTTT. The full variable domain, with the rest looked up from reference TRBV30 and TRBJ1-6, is SQTIHQWPATLVQPVGSPLSLECTVEGTSNPNLYWYRQAAGRGLQLLFYSVGIGQISSEVPQNLSASRPQDRQFILSSKKLLLSDSGFYLCAWRTGQPTPLHFGNGTRLTVT.

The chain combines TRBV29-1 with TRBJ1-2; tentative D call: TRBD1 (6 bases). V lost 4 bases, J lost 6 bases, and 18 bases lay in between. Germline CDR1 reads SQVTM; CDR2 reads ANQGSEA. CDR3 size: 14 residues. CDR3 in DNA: TGCAGCGTTGGAGGGGGGGACCTTGGGGATGGCTACACCTTC. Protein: CSVGGGDLGDGYTF.

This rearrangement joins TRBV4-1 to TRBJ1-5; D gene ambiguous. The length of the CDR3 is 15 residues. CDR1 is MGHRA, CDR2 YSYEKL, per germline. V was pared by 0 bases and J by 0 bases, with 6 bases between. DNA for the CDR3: TGCGCCAGCAGCCAAGATACATTTAGCAATCAGCCCCAGCATTTT. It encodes CASSQDTFSNQPQHF.

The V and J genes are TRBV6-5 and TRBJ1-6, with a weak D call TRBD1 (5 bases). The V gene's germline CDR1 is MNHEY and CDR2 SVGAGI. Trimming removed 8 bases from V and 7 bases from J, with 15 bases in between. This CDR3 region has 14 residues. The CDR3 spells CASAAGIYNSPLHF. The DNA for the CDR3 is TGTGCCAGCGCAGCAGGGATATACAATTCACCCCTCCACTTT.